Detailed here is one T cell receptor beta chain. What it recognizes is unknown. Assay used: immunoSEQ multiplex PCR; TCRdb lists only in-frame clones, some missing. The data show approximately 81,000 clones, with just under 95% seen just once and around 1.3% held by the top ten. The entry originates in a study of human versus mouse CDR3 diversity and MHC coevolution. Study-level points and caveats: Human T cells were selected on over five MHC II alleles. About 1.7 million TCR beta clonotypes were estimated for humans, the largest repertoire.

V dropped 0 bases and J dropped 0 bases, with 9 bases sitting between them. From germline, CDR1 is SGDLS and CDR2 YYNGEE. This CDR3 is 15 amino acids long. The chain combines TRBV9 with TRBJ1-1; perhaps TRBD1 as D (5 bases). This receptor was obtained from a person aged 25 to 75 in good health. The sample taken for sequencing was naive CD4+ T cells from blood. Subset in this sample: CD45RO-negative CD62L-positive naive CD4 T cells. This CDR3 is CASSVGQILNTEAFF. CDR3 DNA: TGTGCCAGCAGCGTAGGACAGATTCTGAACACTGAAGCTTTCTTT.